This entry is about one T cell receptor (beta chain). Its antigen is currently unknown. The sample originates from a study of cytomegalovirus exposure and HLA in healthy donors. Broader study findings: Within an earlier analysis, most TCR beta V segments proved productive either about 90% or about 30% of the time. When analyzed later, the rates of TCR association showed variation by HLA locus, with DRB1 the most and HLA-C the fewest. Rarity held for most TCR sequences, but there were some public TCRs that occurred in many donors.

The PCR ran on 60 Vbeta and 13 Jbeta primers. Clones were read by immunoSEQ multiplex PCR, and TCRdb kept only the in-frame ones, dropping some. The sample consists of 200,000 or so clones, roughly 84% of them appearing once. Germline CDR1 is SEHNR and CDR2 is FQNEAQ (reference sequence). V lost 5 bases to trimming and J lost 2 bases; unmatched junction nucleotides: 10. This CDR3 is 16 amino acids long. This TCR came from a human donor in good health. V gene TRBV7-9 combines with J gene TRBJ1-1, with 8 bases lining up with TRBD1. The sample was PBMCs. The CDR3 reads CASSGPQGVKNTEAFF. CDR3 in DNA: TGTGCCAGCAGCGGGCCACAGGGGGTGAAAAACACTGAAGCTTTCTTT.